A single sample gave rise to the 31 T cell receptor beta chains below, sequenced in a study of blood T cell repertoires in COVID-19. The repertoire was sequenced with immunoSEQ multiplex PCR; TCRdb's copy has only in-frame clones and lacks some. The data hold under 250,000 clones, with over 75% observed a single time. Sequenced sample: peripheral blood. All receptors derive from a man over 45 with COVID-19, enrolled during active disease.

V gene TRBV7-2 combines with J gene TRBJ1-1; D unresolved. V gave up 5 bases and J gave up 4 bases, with 17 bases separating them. CDR3 length equals 15 residues. Looked up from germline, CDR1 is SGHTA and CDR2 is FQGNSA. The CDR3 nucleotides are TGTGCCAGCAGCCCGCCCCCGGCAGCAGGCACTGAAGCTTTCTTT. Protein: CASSPPPAAGTEAFF.

The chain employs TRBV6-5 and TRBJ1-2, with TRBD1 matching 7 bases. The germline V gene has CDR1 MNHEY and CDR2 SVGAGI. V trimming: 5 bases; J trimming: 2 bases; junction bases outside the gene matches: 8. The CDR3 spans 15 residues. The CDR3: CASSRQGRGNYGYTF. CDR3 nucleotides: TGTGCCAGCAGTCGACAGGGCAGGGGAAACTATGGCTACACCTTC.

This rearrangement joins TRBV2 to TRBJ2-7, with D unresolved. V was clipped by 4 bases and J by 2 bases, with 12 bases between them. This CDR3 has 14 amino acids. Germline loops: CDR1 SNHLY, CDR2 FYNNEI. The CDR3 DNA follows: TGTGCCAGCAGTGTCCCCCAGTTCCCCTACGAGCAGTACTTC. Translated: CASSVPQFPYEQYF.

The chain recombines TRBV6-6 with TRBJ1-4; no firm D call. Deletions cut 6 bases from V and 12 bases from J, with 17 bases between. Germline V gene sequence: CDR1 MNHNY, CDR2 SVGAGI (reference sequence). CDR3 length: 13 amino acids. DNA for the CDR3: TGTGCCAGCAGACAAAGCACTCCGGGAGAACTGTTTTTT. Protein sequence: CASRQSTPGELFF.

This clone was seen more than once but under ten times. V is TRBV19 and J is TRBJ2-7, with 7 bases fitting TRBD1. With 5 bases clipped from V and 1 base from J, the junction kept 5 bases outside the gene matches. The CDR3 length is 14 residues. The germline CDR1 and CDR2 sequences are LNHDA and SQIVND (reference sequence). The CDR3 here is CASSGRQGSYEQYF. The CDR3 DNA sequence: TGTGCCAGTAGTGGAAGACAGGGTTCCTACGAGCAGTACTTC.

The genes are TRBV12-5 and TRBJ2-1; D is unresolved. The ends were cut back, 5 bases at V and 7 bases at J, with 12 bases in the middle. Germline CDR1 and CDR2: LGHNT and FRNRAP. This CDR3 has 13 residues. The CDR3: CASGPRVKNEQFF. CDR3 DNA: TGTGCTAGTGGTCCCCGGGTCAAAAATGAGCAGTTCTTC.

The V gene is TRBV6-5, the J gene TRBJ1-5; perhaps TRBD1 as D (6 bases). The CDR3 loop spans 12 amino acids. Germline assignment: CDR1 MNHEY and CDR2 SVGAGI. V lost 6 bases, J lost 4 bases, and 7 bases lay in between. The DNA for the CDR3 is TGTGCCAGCAGACAGGGTAATCAGCCCCAGCATTTT. This translates into CASRQGNQPQHF.

The rearrangement uses TRBV29-1 and TRBJ2-5; TRBD1 agrees at 10 bases. Trimming took 6 bases from V and 5 from J; bases not matched to a gene: 12. The CDR3 covers 15 residues. CDR1 and CDR2 from the germline V gene are SQVTM and ANQGSEA. In nucleotides, the CDR3 is TGCAGCGTCACACCCGGGACAGGGGAGTGGGAGACCCAGTACTTC. Its translation: CSVTPGTGEWETQYF.

The chain combines TRBV11-2 with TRBJ2-7; 11 nucleotides agree with TRBD2. V lost 5 bases, J lost 4 bases, and 13 bases stayed unmatched. The CDR3 is made up of 17 amino acids. The V gene's germline CDR1 is SGHAT and CDR2 FQNNGV. CDR3 sequence (DNA): TGTGCCAGCAGCCCATCATCGGGACTAGCGGCCCAATACGAGCAGTACTTC. Its protein is CASSPSSGLAAQYEQYF.

The chain links TRBV10-1 to TRBJ2-7; 8 bases line up with TRBD1. V dropped 2 bases and J dropped 5; count of bases not matched to a gene: 14. Germline V lookup: CDR1 WNHNN, CDR2 SYGVQD (reference sequence). The CDR3 is 17 residues long. The CDR3 loop is CASSEPTGETVRNEQYF. In DNA, the CDR3 is TGCGCCAGCAGTGAGCCGACAGGGGAGACTGTCCGGAACGAGCAGTACTTC.

With respect to this clone: Mismatch with germline at one junction end may stem from a read error. Different DNA sequences within this sample yield the same CDR3. The chain combines TRBV12-3 or TRBV12-4 with TRBJ2-3; no clear D gene. This CDR3 spans 12 amino acids. The CDR3 loop reads CASSPFPDTQYF. The DNA of the CDR3 is TGCGCCAGCAGCCCCTTCCCCGATACGCAGTATTTT.

The chain uses TRBV3-1 (or the pseudogene TRBV3-2) and TRBJ2-3; 8 bases fit TRBD1. V lost 1 base to trimming and J lost 3 bases; unmatched junction nucleotides: 3. CDR1 and CDR2 (germline): LGHDT, YNNKEL (reference sequence). CDR3 length equals 15 residues. This CDR3 is CASSQGTGPTDTQYF. The CDR3 DNA is TGTGCCAGCAGCCAAGGGACAGGGCCTACAGATACGCAGTATTTT.

The chain uses TRBV24-1 and TRBJ2-1; the D gene is possibly TRBD2 (7 bases). Between the trimmed V and J ends, which lost 5 bases and 2 bases, there was a span of 12 bases. The CDR3 is 15 residues long. Per germline, CDR1 KGHDR and CDR2 SFDVKD. The CDR3 DNA is TGTGCCACCAGTGGAGAGGGGGGGACCTACAATGAGCAGTTCTTC. It is translated as CATSGEGGTYNEQFF.

J is TRBJ2-5 and V is TRBV19, with 9 bases that match TRBD1. Per germline, CDR1 LNHDA and CDR2 SQIVND (reference sequence). V shed 6 bases and J 0 bases; nucleotides not matched to a gene: 8. This CDR3 has 16 amino acids. The CDR3 coding sequence is TGTGCCAGTAGCCCTCCGGGACAGGGCCACCAAGAGACCCAGTACTTC. Its translation is CASSPPGQGHQETQYF.

The CDR3 protein is CASGPPVELASTDTQYF. The DNA for the CDR3 is TGTGCTAGTGGCCCGCCGGTGGAACTAGCGAGCACAGATACGCAGTATTTT. The chain has TRBV12-5 and TRBJ2-3; 7 nucleotides agree with TRBD2. Per germline, CDR1 LGHNT and CDR2 FRNRAP. This CDR3 has 17 amino acids. The J segment lost 0 bases and the V segment lost 6 bases, leaving 12 bases of the junction unmatched. The full variable domain, rest sourced from reference TRBV12-5 and TRBJ2-3, is DARVTQTPRHKVTEMGQEVTMRCQPILGHNTVFWYRQTMMQGLELLAYFRNRAPLDDSGMPKDRFSAEMPDATLATLKIQPSEPRDSAVYFCASGPPVELASTDTQYFGPGTRLTVL.

V usage is TRBV27 and J usage is TRBJ2-1; weak D call: TRBD1 (6 bases). Trimming shortened V by 4 bases and J by 0 bases, and 13 bases separated the two germline ends. This CDR3 is 16 amino acids long. Germline V CDR1 and CDR2: MNHEY, SMNVEV (reference sequence). The CDR3 DNA follows: TGTGCCAGCAGTTACACAGGGACAACCTCCTACAATGAGCAGTTCTTC. It is translated as CASSYTGTTSYNEQFF.

The rearrangement uses TRBV9 and TRBJ2-2; D gene unclear. The V and J ends lost 0 bases and 4 bases respectively, with 4 bases between them. This CDR3 is built from 13 residues. CDR1 and CDR2 from the germline V gene are SGDLS and YYNGEE. CDR3 amino acids: CASSVDGTGELFF. The CDR3 region has the DNA TGTGCCAGCAGCGTAGACGGCACCGGGGAGCTGTTTTTT. Using reference TRBV9 and TRBJ2-2 for the parts outside the CDR3, the full variable domain is DSGVTQTPKHLITATGQRVTLRCSPRSGDLSVYWYQQSLDQGLQFLIQYYNGEERAKGNILERFSAQQFPDLHSELNLSSLELGDSALYFCASSVDGTGELFFGEGSRLTVL.

This chain joins TRBV5-6 and TRBJ1-1, with TRBD1 matching over 8 bases. This CDR3 is 16 amino acids long. V shed 5 bases, J shed 0 bases, and the junction held 9 bases outside the gene matches. CDR1 is SGHDT and CDR2 is YYEEEE in the germline V gene. The CDR3, as DNA: TGTGCCAGCAGATTCTGGACAGGGTTAATGAACACTGAAGCTTTCTTT. Translated, it gives CASRFWTGLMNTEAFF.

The chain is built from TRBV12-5 and TRBJ1-1, with 10 positions matching TRBD1. This CDR3 is 15 amino acids long. The trim removed 2 bases at V and 5 bases at J, leaving 5 bases unmatched. CDR1 is LGHNT, CDR2 FRNRAP, per germline. CDR3 bases: TGTGCTAGTGGTTTGACCCGGACAGGGGGGACTGAAGCTTTCTTT. It translates to CASGLTRTGGTEAFF.

The chain recombines TRBV28 with TRBJ1-5, with D possibly TRBD1 on 5 matching bases. The CDR3 has 16 residues. The germline CDR1 and CDR2 sequences are MDHEN and SYDVKM. V lost 3 bases and J 4 bases, leaving 16 bases between the germline ends. The DNA for the CDR3 is TGTGCCAGCAGTTTTTTTTTCAGGGAAAGGAATCAGCCCCAGCATTTT. This encodes CASSFFFRERNQPQHF.

This clone was seen once. The chain carries TRBV2 and TRBJ2-3; a possible D gene is TRBD2 (5 bases). The germline V gene has CDR1 SNHLY and CDR2 FYNNEI. The CDR3 sequence is 15 residues long. Trimming shortened V by 2 bases and J by 0 bases, and 9 bases separated the two germline ends. The CDR3, as DNA: TGTGCCAGCAGTGAATTTAGCGCGAGCACAGATACGCAGTATTTT. Translation gives CASSEFSASTDTQYF.

The rearrangement joins TRBV5-1 to TRBJ2-3; TRBD2 matches 8 bases. This CDR3 comprises 17 residues. V lost 0 bases, J lost 0 bases, and 6 bases stayed unmatched. CDR1 is SGHRS and CDR2 is YFSETQ in the germline V gene. The DNA of the CDR3 is TGCGCCAGCAGCTTGGACGCGGGGGGAACTAGCACAGATACGCAGTATTTT. Its protein product is CASSLDAGGTSTDTQYF.

The chain links TRBV6-5 to TRBJ2-3, with a weak D call TRBD2 (5 bases). The CDR3 length is 14 residues. The ends were cut back, 7 bases at V and 9 bases at J, with 20 bases in the middle. Germline CDR1 reads MNHEY; CDR2 reads SVGAGI. CDR3 region: CASTSPEGVGTQYF. In DNA, the CDR3 is TGTGCCAGCACCTCCCCCGAGGGCGTCGGAACGCAGTATTTT.

This chain links TRBV2 with TRBJ2-1, with TRBD2 matching over 8 bases. The ends lost 2 bases at V and 7 bases at J; junction bases unmatched: 10. Looked up from germline, CDR1 is SNHLY and CDR2 is FYNNEI. CDR3 length: 16 amino acids. The CDR3 DNA is TGTGCCAGCAGTGAAATCGAGCGGGAGTTTTATAATGAGCAGTTCTTC. Translation: CASSEIEREFYNEQFF. The variable domain in full, completed from reference TRBV2 and TRBJ2-1, reads EPEVTQTPSHQVTQMGQEVILRCVPISNHLYFYWYRQILGQKVEFLVSFYNNEISEKSEIFDDQFSVERPDGSNFTLKIRSTKLEDSAMYFCASSEIEREFYNEQFFGPGTRLTVL.

This rearrangement joins TRBV12-3 or TRBV12-4 to TRBJ2-1, with D uncertain. Trimming stripped 2 bases from V and 10 bases from J, with 9 bases between. This CDR3 region has 12 residues. The DNA for the CDR3 is TGTGCCAGCAGTTTAAGCGTTTGGGAGCAGTTCTTC. Translating it yields CASSLSVWEQFF.

The rearrangement joins TRBV5-1 to TRBJ1-1, with D tentatively TRBD1 (5 bases). Germline V gene sequence: CDR1 SGHRS, CDR2 YFSETQ. V was pared by 0 bases and J by 4 bases, with 10 bases between. The CDR3 is made up of 14 amino acids. The CDR3 loop reads CASSLEIGGTEAFF. The CDR3 nucleotides read TGCGCCAGCAGCTTGGAGATCGGGGGCACTGAAGCTTTCTTT.

The gene calls are TRBV3-1 (or the pseudogene TRBV3-2) and TRBJ1-5; TRBD1 aligns across 7 bases. There are 15 residues in the CDR3. Unmatched junction bases numbered 7, after V lost 4 bases and J lost 4 bases. Germline CDR1 LGHDT, CDR2 YNNKEL (reference sequence). CDR3 in DNA: TGTGCCAGCAGCCTTTCCACACAGGGGAATCAGCCCCAGCATTTT. Protein: CASSLSTQGNQPQHF.

This clone occurred many times. The chain combines TRBV3-1 (or the pseudogene TRBV3-2) with TRBJ2-2; the match to TRBD1 covers 8 bases. CDR1 LGHDT and CDR2 YNNKEL come from the germline V gene (reference sequence). The CDR3 extends over 15 amino acids. V trimming: 0 bases; J trimming: 6 bases; junction bases outside the gene matches: 3. As DNA, the CDR3 is TGTGCCAGCAGCCAAGACCAGGGGGCGGCCGGGGAGCTGTTTTTT. Translation: CASSQDQGAAGELFF.

The genes are TRBV19 and TRBJ2-7, with 9 bases lining up with TRBD2. Germline V gene lookup returns CDR1 LNHDA and CDR2 SQIVND (reference sequence). J was trimmed by 4 bases and V by 2 bases; bases with no gene match: 3. This CDR3 contains 14 residues. In DNA form, the CDR3 reads TGTGCCAGTAGTATAACCCTAGCGGGATACGAGCAGTACTTC. Protein sequence: CASSITLAGYEQYF.

The chain recombines TRBV5-1 with TRBJ1-1; perhaps TRBD1 as D (6 bases). The CDR3 is 13 amino acids. Germline values: CDR1 SGHRS, CDR2 YFSETQ. The ends were cut back, 2 bases at V and 5 bases at J, with 10 bases in the middle. The CDR3 sequence is CASSFQGGTEAFF. The DNA of the CDR3 is TGCGCCAGCAGCTTCCAAGGGGGAACTGAAGCTTTCTTT.

The chain joins TRBV11-2 to TRBJ2-2; 7 nucleotides match TRBD1. Germline-derived CDR1 and CDR2 are SGHAT and FQNNGV. V trimming: 8 bases; J trimming: 4 bases; junction bases outside the gene matches: 4. CDR3 length: 13 residues. CDR3 nucleotides: TGTGCCAGCCGGACAGGTTCCACCGGGGAGCTGTTTTTT. Translation: CASRTGSTGELFF.